The present entry profiles one T cell receptor beta chain with its context. This receptor's antigen is unknown. Base qualities are not provided; no much larger clone lies one nucleotide away. The same CDR3 is also encoded by other DNA sequences in this sample. The library came from the immunoSEQ multiplex PCR assay. For most patients, genomic DNA was isolated with the Qiagen DNeasy Blood and Tissue Kit and shipped frozen to Adaptive Biotechnologies for TCR sequencing. For most patients, genomic DNA was subjected to high-throughput TCR-beta CDR3 sequencing by Adaptive Biotechnologies. On the study's bioinformatics: TCR sequencing data for some 19 patients were retrieved from Adaptive's ImmunoSEQ software; three other patients were processed with MiXCR and VDJtools. To correct CD4 versus CD8 sorting errors, any sequence found in both subsets at a frequency ratio below 5:1 was removed. CDR3 nucleotide sequences shared between donor and recipient were removed because the origin of such sequences could not be assigned. At least 2-fold expansion over unstimulated cells and a minimum CFSE-low frequency of 0.002% (template counts) or 0.001% (read counts) were required for clones to be classified as alloreactive. Clones detected in sequenced pre-transplant spleen, lymph node, or MLR CFSE-low populations of the donor or recipient were defined as mappable. Cumulative frequency of alloreactive clones was calculated as a percentage of all sequences weighted by copy number. TCRdb provides this immuneACCESS table in a form limited to in-frame rearrangements. Some clones are lacking; in checked studies, under half of them reflect an unresolved V gene, and why the rest are absent is not known. For V, J and clone size, that table is used; D and trimming come from the DNA. A total of about 150,000 clones appear in this sample, 80% to 95% of them only once. Jointly, the top ten make up roughly 0.2% of the sample.

This entry belongs to a study of graft-versus-host responses after intestinal transplantation (dated by TCRdb to 2020 to 2023). About the full investigation: Recipients received multivisceral, liver-intestinal, or isolated intestinal transplants. To identify alloreactive clones, pre-transplant mixed lymphocyte reaction products were sequenced and then compared with unstimulated pre-transplant donor and recipient T cells. Rather than being sequenced by the commercial service, samples from a few later patients were sequenced in-house on an Illumina MiSeq and processed with MiXCR. A peak of at least 4% donor T cells among recipient peripheral blood mononuclear cells was the definition used for donor T cell macrochimerism. The cohort enrolled some 23 intestinal transplant recipients including one retransplant, and a few patients lacking pretransplant specimens were excluded. Every recipient was given anti-thymocyte globulin induction, followed by 2 to 4 years of maintenance tacrolimus and steroids. Graft-versus-host and host-versus-graft alloreactive T cell clones were tracked in the graft, circulation and bone marrow after intestinal transplantation using bulk TCR-beta CDR3 sequencing.

In the paper's terms, the time point label means: cells obtained before transplantation from donor or recipient. CD3+CD4+ and CD3+CD8+ populations were FACS-sorted from unstimulated pre-transplant donor and recipient cells taken from spleen or lymph nodes. The CDR3 starts with the cysteine, ends with the phenylalanine, and has 15 residues. Here the CDR3 DNA is all that survives: 45 bases in frame from base 1. Trimming takes 2 bases off V and 2 bases off J; junction bases not matched to a gene: 1. The germline V gene yields KGHSH for CDR1 and LQKENI for CDR2. The paper as a whole reports these results and caveats: In patients with donor T cell macrochimerism, the allografts had high GvH to HvG T cell clonal ratios. The relatively low number and heterogeneity of intestinal transplant patients limited the conclusions. GvH clones were found in recipient bone marrow, and some of the GvH clones appeared earlier in ileal mucosa or blood, which is consistent with an intestinal mucosal origin. Early after transplant, peak levels of circulating GvH clones were found to be associated with declines in HvG clones.

Sample: unstimulated CD4+ T cells sorted from spleen or lymph node cells, taken before intestinal transplant. The rearrangement joined TRBV18 to TRBJ2-2, and 8 junctional nucleotides match TRBD1. The TCR was taken from a human donor who received an intestinal transplant. The CDR3 reads CASSPGQGNTGELFF. The nucleotide sequence is TGTGCCAGCTCACCAGGACAGGGAAACACCGGGGAGCTGTTTTTT.